The source of this T cell receptor beta chain is a study of cytomegalovirus exposure and HLA in healthy donors. The donors were part of the validation cohort of fewer than 150 subjects. That cohort was separate from the first cohort, which comprised several hundred subjects. Only in-frame clones appear in the TCRdb table, and some are missing; sequencing was by immunoSEQ multiplex PCR. The sample carries about 140,000 clones, around four fifths recorded once. Study outcomes and limitations: A few CMV-associated chains were confirmed in vitro to be specific for CMV antigens. The tendency of first-cohort TCR clusters to co-occur in the roughly 130 validation repertoires emerged from a later analysis.

V lost 2 bases to trimming and J lost 0 bases; unmatched junction nucleotides: 0. Germline CDR1 is MNHEY and CDR2 is SVGAGI. The CDR3 covers 14 residues. The count of this clone is one. Its antigen is not known. This clonotype originated in a woman in her twenties or thirties in good health and CMV-seronegative. Sequenced material: PBMCs. V gene TRBV6-5 combines with J gene TRBJ1-1, with TRBD1 matching over 7 bases. This CDR3 reads CASSYGTVNTEAFF. For the CDR3, the DNA is TGTGCCAGCAGTTACGGGACAGTGAACACTGAAGCTTTCTTT.